The 25 T cell receptor beta chains below come from one sample, sequenced in a study of cytomegalovirus exposure and HLA in healthy donors. The PCR ran on 60 Vbeta and 13 Jbeta primers. Clones were sequenced by immunoSEQ multiplex PCR, and TCRdb holds only the in-frame ones, with some missing. The table records about 160,000 clones, over 70% of them present only once. Sequencing was done on a sample of PBMCs. The receptor set was obtained from a young man in good health and CMV-seronegative.

This chain joins TRBV11-2 and TRBJ2-5, with 16 nucleotides matching TRBD2. V was clipped by 5 bases and J by 1 base; unmatched bases: 10. Germline lookup yields CDR1 SGHAT and CDR2 FQNNGV. The CDR3 sequence is 19 residues long. CDR3 protein: CASSPRGLAGGGTQETQYF. CDR3 bases: TGTGCCAGCAGCCCGAGGGGACTAGCGGGGGGGGGTACCCAAGAGACCCAGTACTTC.

This clone has a single count. The gene calls are TRBV30 and TRBJ1-1; D is possibly TRBD1 (6 bases). V gave up 5 bases and J gave up 2 bases, with 15 bases separating them. CDR3 size: 14 residues. The germline V gene encodes CDR1 GTSNPN and CDR2 SVGIG (reference sequence). The CDR3 coding sequence is TGTGCCTGGCGGGCCTTAGGGGGAAACACTGAAGCTTTCTTT. This translates into CAWRALGGNTEAFF. Based on the CDR3 plus reference TRBV30 and TRBJ1-1, the full variable domain is SQTIHQWPATLVQPVGSPLSLECTVEGTSNPNLYWYRQAAGRGLQLLFYSVGIGQISSEVPQNLSASRPQDRQFILSSKKLLLSDSGFYLCAWRALGGNTEAFFGQGTRLTVV.

The V gene is TRBV4-1, the J gene TRBJ2-7, with D tentatively TRBD1 (5 bases). The CDR3 spans 15 residues. Trimming cost V 3 bases and J 1 base, with 13 bases left between them. Germline V CDR1 and CDR2: MGHRA, YSYEKL. CDR3: CASSHGPGRSYEQYF. DNA for the CDR3: TGCGCCAGCAGCCACGGGCCAGGGCGATCCTACGAGCAGTACTTC.

CDR3 region: CASRGQLGSKNIQYF. DNA of the CDR3: TGTGCCAGCAGGGGACAGCTCGGCAGCAAAAACATTCAGTACTTC. The rearrangement links TRBV6-1 to TRBJ2-4, with TRBD1 matching 7 bases. Germline V gene data show CDR1 as MNHNS and CDR2 as SASEGT. The CDR3 sequence is 15 residues long. V lost 6 bases and J lost 3; bases outside the gene matches: 8.

The chain employs TRBV5-1 and TRBJ1-2; weak D call: TRBD1 (6 bases). The germline V gene has CDR1 SGHRS and CDR2 YFSETQ. Between the trimmed V and J ends, which lost 4 bases and 7 bases, there was a span of 17 bases. The CDR3 runs 14 residues. The CDR3 DNA reads TGCGCCAGCAGCCCGCCCGGGACAAATAGTGGCTACACCTTC. Translated: CASSPPGTNSGYTF.

The V and J genes are TRBV19 and TRBJ2-2, with 9 positions matching TRBD2. This CDR3 has 15 amino acids. V trimming: 4 bases; J trimming: 7 bases; junction bases outside the gene matches: 7. The germline V gene encodes CDR1 LNHDA and CDR2 SQIVND (reference sequence). The CDR3 loop is CASSRLAVENGELFF. CDR3 DNA: TGTGCCAGTAGTAGACTAGCGGTGGAAAACGGGGAGCTGTTTTTT. Based on the CDR3 plus reference TRBV19 and TRBJ2-2, the full variable domain is DGGITQSPKYLFRKEGQNVTLSCEQNLNHDAMYWYRQDPGQGLRLIYYSQIVNDFQKGDIAEGYSVSREKKESFPLTVTSAQKNPTAFYLCASSRLAVENGELFFGEGSRLTVL.

This chain links TRBV5-1 with TRBJ1-6; no firm D call. The germline V gene encodes CDR1 SGHRS and CDR2 YFSETQ. This CDR3 region has 14 residues. V was trimmed by 0 bases and J by 7 bases, leaving 8 bases between them. CDR3 DNA sequence: TGCGCCAGCAGCTTGGATCCGGAGAATTCACCCCTCCACTTT. The encoded protein is CASSLDPENSPLHF.

The chain recombines TRBV30 with TRBJ1-1; D uncertain. Germline CDR1 is GTSNPN and CDR2 is SVGIG (reference sequence). The V and J ends lost 0 bases and 7 bases respectively, with 9 bases between them. This CDR3 comprises 12 residues. The CDR3 sequence: CAWSVLRSEAFF. DNA for the CDR3: TGTGCCTGGAGTGTACTACGGAGTGAAGCTTTCTTT.

The chain is built from TRBV29-1 and TRBJ2-1, with 9 bases aligning to TRBD2. CDR1 and CDR2 from the germline V gene are SQVTM and ANQGSEA. This CDR3 spans 14 amino acids. J gave up 6 bases and V 5 bases, and 8 bases lay outside the gene matches. The CDR3 sequence is CSVNGGGVGNEQFF. CDR3 DNA sequence: TGCAGCGTTAACGGCGGGGGGGTTGGCAATGAGCAGTTCTTC.

This clone has a handful of counts. This sequence joins TRBV7-8 and TRBJ1-5, with D uncertain. Germline CDR1 reads SGHVS; CDR2 reads FQNEAQ. The CDR3 runs to 14 residues. V shed 3 bases and J shed 3 bases, with 9 bases lying between them. The CDR3 bases are TGTGCCAGCAGCTTCTCCGGAGCCAATCAGCCCCAGCATTTT. Translation: CASSFSGANQPQHF.

This clone turned up a few times. The same CDR3 also results from other DNA sequences found in this sample. The chain carries TRBV9 and TRBJ2-7; TRBD1 agrees at 7 bases. This CDR3 has 14 residues. The germline gives CDR1 SGDLS, CDR2 YYNGEE. Trimming took 0 bases from V and 2 from J; bases not matched to a gene: 2. The CDR3 region is CASSVGQGAYEQYF. CDR3 sequence (DNA): TGTGCCAGCAGCGTAGGGCAGGGGGCCTACGAGCAGTACTTC. Together with reference TRBV9 and TRBJ2-7, the CDR3 gives the full variable domain: DSGVTQTPKHLITATGQRVTLRCSPRSGDLSVYWYQQSLDQGLQFLIQYYNGEERAKGNILERFSAQQFPDLHSELNLSSLELGDSALYFCASSVGQGAYEQYFGPGTRLTVT.

The rearrangement links TRBV27 to TRBJ1-1; TRBD1 might be the D (5 bases). Germline CDR1 MNHEY, CDR2 SMNVEV (reference sequence). This CDR3 region has 13 residues. V lost 3 bases, J lost 5 bases, and 10 bases lay in between. The CDR3 loop is CASSLAGRTEAFF. CDR3 nucleotides: TGTGCCAGCAGTTTGGCAGGGCGAACTGAAGCTTTCTTT.

This rearrangement joins TRBV30 to TRBJ2-5; 10 bases agree with TRBD2. Germline CDR1 GTSNPN, CDR2 SVGIG (reference sequence). The CDR3 runs 13 residues. V dropped 3 bases and J dropped 4; count of bases not matched to a gene: 2. This CDR3 reads CAWRRTSGETQYF. In DNA, the CDR3 is TGTGCCTGGAGAAGGACTAGCGGAGAGACCCAGTACTTC.

CDR3 DNA sequence: TGTGCCAGCGGACTAGCCTCGGAAACGCAGTATTTT. Protein sequence: CASGLASETQYF. The V call is TRBV7-6, the J call TRBJ2-3, with 8 nucleotides matching TRBD2. V was pared by 8 bases and J by 9 bases, with 7 bases of the junction left unmatched. The CDR3 runs 12 residues. Germline V gives CDR1 SGHVS, CDR2 FNYEAQ.

The chain is built from TRBV25-1 and TRBJ1-2; tentatively, D is TRBD1 (6 bases). The CDR3 is 15 residues long. CDR1 and CDR2 (germline): MGHDK, SYGVNS. Trimming removed 3 bases from V and 8 bases from J, with 19 bases in between. CDR3 residues: CASSEPGTLVEGYTF. As DNA, the CDR3 is TGTGCCAGCAGTGAGCCCGGGACACTAGTAGAAGGCTACACCTTC.

V and J are TRBV5-6 and TRBJ2-5; tentatively, D is TRBD1 or TRBD2 (5 bases each). The J call is doubtful: the DNA matches TRBJ2-7 better. This CDR3 is 15 amino acids long. Germline CDR1 reads SGHDT; CDR2 reads YYEEEE. Here the CDR3 DNA reads TGTGCCAGCAGCTTGTATCCTCTGGGGGCCTACGAGCAGTACTTC. Translation gives CASSLYPLGAYEQYF.

This rearrangement joins TRBV28 to TRBJ1-2; tentatively, D is TRBD1 (6 bases). CDR1 is MDHEN, CDR2 SYDVKM, per germline. V gave up 2 bases and J gave up 7 bases, with 14 bases separating them. CDR3 length: 14 residues. This chain's CDR3 is CASSLPRTDRGYTF. In nucleotides, the CDR3 is TGTGCCAGCAGTTTACCTCGGACAGATCGTGGCTACACCTTC.

The CDR3 DNA reads TGTGCCAGCACCCTACGGGGAGGCCTCTACGAGCAGTACTTC. It specifies CASTLRGGLYEQYF. The V call is TRBV27, the J call TRBJ2-7; TRBD2 is a possible D gene (6 bases). CDR1 is MNHEY, CDR2 SMNVEV, per germline (reference sequence). This CDR3 comprises 14 residues. V dropped 7 bases and J dropped 3 bases, with 16 bases sitting between them.

V gene TRBV11-2 combines with J gene TRBJ1-1; 9 bases agree with TRBD1. The germline gives CDR1 SGHAT, CDR2 FQNNGV. Losses at the gene ends were 5 bases for V and 0 bases for J; bases not matched to a gene: 7. The CDR3 runs to 16 residues. Here the CDR3 reads CASSPGTGKLNTEAFF. The CDR3 DNA is TGTGCCAGCAGCCCGGGGACAGGGAAATTGAACACTGAAGCTTTCTTT. The complete variable domain, with remaining parts taken from reference TRBV11-2 and TRBJ1-1, reads EAGVAQSPRYKIIEKRQSVAFWCNPISGHATLYWYQQILGQGPKLLIQFQNNGVVDDSQLPKDRFSAERLKGVDSTLKIQPAKLEDSAVYLCASSPGTGKLNTEAFFGQGTRLTVV.

The chain recombines TRBV27 with TRBJ1-2; TRBD1 is a possible D gene (6 bases). V lost 5 bases and J lost 8, with 21 bases in between. The CDR3 extends over 15 amino acids. CDR1 is MNHEY and CDR2 is SMNVEV in the germline V gene (reference sequence). CDR3 residues: CASSLVTGAPLGYTF. DNA for the CDR3: TGTGCCAGCAGTCTTGTGACAGGTGCCCCGTTGGGCTACACCTTC.

This chain links TRBV28 with TRBJ1-5; D might be TRBD1 (5 bases). CDR3 length equals 15 residues. Germline loops: CDR1 MDHEN, CDR2 SYDVKM. Deletions cut 3 bases from V and 0 bases from J, with 9 bases between. CDR3 loop: CASSFRTNSNQPQHF. In nucleotides, the CDR3 is TGTGCCAGCAGTTTCCGGACAAATAGCAATCAGCCCCAGCATTTT.

This clone was observed once. V and J are TRBV9 and TRBJ2-3, with a tentative D call TRBD1 (5 bases). Germline assignment: CDR1 SGDLS and CDR2 YYNGEE. The CDR3 has 15 amino acids. The V end lost 0 bases, the J end lost 3 bases, and 11 bases lay between the germline ends. CDR3 protein: CASSVVPGLTDTQYF. CDR3 in DNA: TGTGCCAGCAGCGTAGTACCAGGGTTGACAGATACGCAGTATTTT. The full variable domain, its missing parts supplied by reference TRBV9 and TRBJ2-3, is DSGVTQTPKHLITATGQRVTLRCSPRSGDLSVYWYQQSLDQGLQFLIQYYNGEERAKGNILERFSAQQFPDLHSELNLSSLELGDSALYFCASSVVPGLTDTQYFGPGTRLTVL.

The rearrangement links TRBV28 to TRBJ2-2, with TRBD2 as a possible D gene (5 bases). CDR1 is MDHEN and CDR2 is SYDVKM in the germline V gene. The ends were cut back, 6 bases at V and 3 bases at J, with 11 bases in the middle. This CDR3 has 14 amino acids. The CDR3 region has the DNA TGTGCCAGCAGGACGGGGTGGGACACCGGGGAGCTGTTTTTT. This sequence encodes CASRTGWDTGELFF.

This clone showed up just once. The gene calls are TRBV2 and TRBJ2-7; possible D gene TRBD1, 10 bases. The germline V gene encodes CDR1 SNHLY and CDR2 FYNNEI. Trimming stripped 11 bases from V and 6 bases from J, with 26 bases between. The CDR3 has 15 residues. The CDR3 sequence is CAGREGQGPRGEQYF. CDR3 sequence (DNA): TGTGCCGGGCGGGAGGGACAGGGGCCCCGGGGCGAGCAGTACTTC.

The V gene is TRBV28, the J gene TRBJ1-3, with a possible D match to TRBD1 (6 bases). Germline CDR1 reads MDHEN; CDR2 reads SYDVKM. Trimming took 4 bases from V and 6 from J, leaving 16 bases between them. The CDR3 has 15 residues. Here the CDR3 reads CASSSLGHSENTIYF. DNA of the CDR3: TGTGCCAGCAGTTCCTTGGGACACTCGGAAAACACCATATATTTT.